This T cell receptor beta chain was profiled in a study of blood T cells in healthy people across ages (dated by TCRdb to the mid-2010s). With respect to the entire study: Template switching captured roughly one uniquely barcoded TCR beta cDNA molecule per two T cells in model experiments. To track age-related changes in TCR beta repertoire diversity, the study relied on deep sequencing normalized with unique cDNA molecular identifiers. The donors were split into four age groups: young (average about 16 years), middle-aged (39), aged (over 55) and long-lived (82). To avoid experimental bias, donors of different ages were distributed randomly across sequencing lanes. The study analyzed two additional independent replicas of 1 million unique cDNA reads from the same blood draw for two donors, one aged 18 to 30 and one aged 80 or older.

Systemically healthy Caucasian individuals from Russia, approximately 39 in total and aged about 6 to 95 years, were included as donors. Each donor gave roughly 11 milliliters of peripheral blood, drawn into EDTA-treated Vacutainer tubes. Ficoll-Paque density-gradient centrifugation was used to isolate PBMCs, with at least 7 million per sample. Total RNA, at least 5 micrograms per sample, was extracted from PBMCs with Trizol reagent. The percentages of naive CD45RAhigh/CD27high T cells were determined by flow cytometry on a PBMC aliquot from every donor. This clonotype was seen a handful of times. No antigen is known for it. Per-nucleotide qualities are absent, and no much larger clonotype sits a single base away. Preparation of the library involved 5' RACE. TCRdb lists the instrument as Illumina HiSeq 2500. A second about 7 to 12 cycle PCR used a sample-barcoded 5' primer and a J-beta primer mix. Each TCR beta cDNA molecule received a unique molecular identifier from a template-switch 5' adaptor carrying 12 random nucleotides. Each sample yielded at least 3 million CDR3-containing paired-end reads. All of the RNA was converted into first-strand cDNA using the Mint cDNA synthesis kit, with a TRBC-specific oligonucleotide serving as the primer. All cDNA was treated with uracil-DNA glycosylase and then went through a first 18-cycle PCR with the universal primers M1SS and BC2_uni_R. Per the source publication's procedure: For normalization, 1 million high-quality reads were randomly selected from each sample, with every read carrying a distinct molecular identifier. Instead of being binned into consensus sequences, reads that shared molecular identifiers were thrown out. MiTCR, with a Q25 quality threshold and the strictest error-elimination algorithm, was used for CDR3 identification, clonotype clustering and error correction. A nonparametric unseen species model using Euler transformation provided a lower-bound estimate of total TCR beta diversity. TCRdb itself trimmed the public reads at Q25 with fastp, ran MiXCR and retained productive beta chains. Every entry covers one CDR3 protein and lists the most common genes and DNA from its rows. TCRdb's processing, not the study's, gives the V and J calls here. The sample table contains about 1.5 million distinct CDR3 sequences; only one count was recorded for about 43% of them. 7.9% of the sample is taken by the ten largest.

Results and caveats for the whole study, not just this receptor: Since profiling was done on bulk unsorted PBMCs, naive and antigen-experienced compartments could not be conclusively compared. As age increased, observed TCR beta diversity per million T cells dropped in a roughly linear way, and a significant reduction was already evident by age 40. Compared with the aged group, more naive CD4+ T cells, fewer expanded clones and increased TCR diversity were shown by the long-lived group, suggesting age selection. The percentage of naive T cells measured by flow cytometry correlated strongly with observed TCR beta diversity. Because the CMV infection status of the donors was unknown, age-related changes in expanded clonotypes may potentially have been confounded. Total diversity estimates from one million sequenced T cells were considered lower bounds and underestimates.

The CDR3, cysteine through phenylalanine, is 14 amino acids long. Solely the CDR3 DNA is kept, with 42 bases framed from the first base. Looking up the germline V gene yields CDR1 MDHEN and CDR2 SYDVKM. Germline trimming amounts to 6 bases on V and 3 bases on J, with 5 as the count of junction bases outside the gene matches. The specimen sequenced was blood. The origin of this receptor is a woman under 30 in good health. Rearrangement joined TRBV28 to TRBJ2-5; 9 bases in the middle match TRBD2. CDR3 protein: CASRGTSPKETQYF. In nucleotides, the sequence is TGTGCCAGCAGGGGGACTAGCCCAAAAGAGACCCAGTACTTC.